Listed below are T cell receptor beta chains from one sample, sequenced in a study of neurological immune-mediated disorders. TCRdb re-called the 5' RACE reads through MiXCR, storing one row per CDR3 protein. The sample consists of about 33,000 distinct CDR3 sequences, about 1.6% of them appearing once. The material sequenced was PBMCs. These receptors originate from a woman aged 30 to 39 with multiple sclerosis. The CDR3 runs from the conserved cysteine through the conserved F or W. D genes are given only for firm matches. Clone size is shown for a subset of rows, as once, few, many or a class of expanded clone.

CDR3nt | CDR3aa | j_gene | abundance | d_gene | v_gene
TGCGCCATTCTCGAGAAGGATAATGAGCAGTTCTTC | CAILEKDNEQFF | TRBJ2-1 | many | NA | TRBV5-1
TGTGCCAGCAGCTGGGGTTCCTACGAGCAGTACTTC | CASSWGSYEQYF | TRBJ2-7 | many | NA | TRBV7-9
TGTGCCAGCAAGCCGGGGACAGGGCTATCTTATCAGCCCCAGCATTTT | CASKPGTGLSYQPQHF | TRBJ1-5 | many | TRBD1 | TRBV6-2/TRBV6-3
TGTGCCACCAGCACCCCGGGGTCTATCTACGAGCAGTACTTC | CATSTPGSIYEQYF | TRBJ2-7 | many | NA | TRBV15
TGTGCCAGCAGTTTCAGGACAGGGCGCAATCAGCCCCAGCATTTT | CASSFRTGRNQPQHF | TRBJ1-5 | many | TRBD1 | TRBV12-3/TRBV12-4
TGTGCCAGCAGTACACAGGTTTACGAGCAGTACTTC | CASSTQVYEQYF | TRBJ2-7 | many | NA | TRBV12-3/TRBV12-4
TGCAGTGCCAGAGCGGGGGGAAACACAGATACGCAGTATTTT | CSARAGGNTDTQYF | TRBJ2-3 | many | TRBD2 | TRBV20-1
TGTGCCAGCAGCCCTCATAATGAGCAGTTCTTC | CASSPHNEQFF | TRBJ2-1 | many | NA | TRBV7-2
TGTGCCAGCTCCCCGGGACGGATGAACACTGAAGCTTTCTTT | CASSPGRMNTEAFF | TRBJ1-1 | many | NA | TRBV18
TGCAGTGCTAGAGGGGACGGAGCGGGGGGAGCGGCAGATACGCAGTATTTT | CSARGDGAGGAADTQYF | TRBJ2-3 | many | TRBD2 | TRBV20-1
TGTGCCAGCAGTCAACCGGGACTAGCGGGGGGTTCGGGCAATGAGCAGTTCTTC | CASSQPGLAGGSGNEQFF | TRBJ2-1 | many | TRBD2 | TRBV27
TGTGCCAGCATTGGGGGAGGGGGCAGAACTGAAGCTTTCTTT | CASIGGGGRTEAFF | TRBJ1-1 | many | TRBD1 | TRBV12-3/TRBV12-4
TGCAGTGCTAGACCCTCGACAGGGAATGGCTACACCTTC | CSARPSTGNGYTF | TRBJ1-2 | many | TRBD1 | TRBV20-1
TGTGCCAGTAGAGGATGGCAGGGGAGTATAGAGACCCAGTACTTC | CASRGWQGSIETQYF | TRBJ2-5 | many | NA | TRBV6-1
TGTGCCAGCAGCTCCAACAGGGGAACTGGCTACACCTTC | CASSSNRGTGYTF | TRBJ1-2 | many | TRBD1 | TRBV7-3
TGTGCCACCAGTGACAGGGGAGAGACCCAGTACTTC | CATSDRGETQYF | TRBJ2-5 | many | NA | TRBV24-1
TGCAGTGCCAAAAGATTAACTGGGGCAGGGTTGAGCTCCGGGGAGCTGTTTTTT | CSAKRLTGAGLSSGELFF | TRBJ2-2 | many | NA | TRBV20-1
TGTGCCAGCAGTTTCCAAGGGTCTAGCGGCGCAGATACGCAGTATTTT | CASSFQGSSGADTQYF | TRBJ2-3 | many | TRBD2 | TRBV12-3/TRBV12-4
TGTGCCAGCCACCTTGGAGGGGAGACCCAGTACTTC | CASHLGGETQYF | TRBJ2-5 | many | NA | TRBV2
TGCAGTGCTAGTAGAAGTGGGGGCACAGATACGCAGTATTTT | CSASRSGGTDTQYF | TRBJ2-3 | many | NA | TRBV20-1
TGTGCCGGCTCTCGGGGGGGGGACAATGAGCAGTTCTTC | CAGSRGGDNEQFF | TRBJ2-1 | many | TRBD2 | TRBV2
TGTGCCACCAGCAGAGAGACAGACTATGGCTACACCTTC | CATSRETDYGYTF | TRBJ1-2 | many | NA | TRBV15
TGCAGTGCCCTGGACAGAACTTACTACGAGCAGTACTTC | CSALDRTYYEQYF | TRBJ2-7 | many | NA | TRBV20-1
TGTGCCAGCAGCTATACAGGGGGTCTCCAGCCCCAGCATTTT | CASSYTGGLQPQHF | TRBJ1-5 | many | TRBD1 | TRBV6-2/TRBV6-3
TGCAGAGGGGTCGAAGGCGGGACCCAGTACTTC | CRGVEGGTQYF | TRBJ2-5 | many | NA | TRBV20-1
TGTGCCAGCAGCTTAGCAGGGGGAAATTCACCCCTCCACTTT | CASSLAGGNSPLHF | TRBJ1-6 | many | NA | TRBV7-2
TGTGCCAGCAGTTTAAGGACAGGGGGCTTGTATGGCTACACCTTC | CASSLRTGGLYGYTF | TRBJ1-2 | many | TRBD1 | TRBV12-3/TRBV12-4
TGTGCCAGCAGCCCCCAAGGACTAGCTGGCTACAATGAGCAGTTCTTC | CASSPQGLAGYNEQFF | TRBJ2-1 | many | TRBD2 | TRBV3-1
TGCAGTGCCGTTAGCGGGCCGTCGCAGTTCTTC | CSAVSGPSQFF | TRBJ2-1 | many | TRBD2 | TRBV20-1
TGTGCCAGCAGCTTGAACGCGAGAAGTAGCAATCAGCCCCAGCATTTT | CASSLNARSSNQPQHF | TRBJ1-5 | many | NA | TRBV7-2
TGTGCCAGCAGTTACTCGCTATCAGCTAACTATGGCTACACCTTC | CASSYSLSANYGYTF | TRBJ1-2 | many | NA | TRBV6-6
TGTGCCACCAGCAGAGATATAGGGGGCGATGGCTACACCTTC | CATSRDIGGDGYTF | TRBJ1-2 | many | TRBD1 | TRBV15
TGTGCCATCAGTGAAAACAGGGGCCACGAGCAGTACTTC | CAISENRGHEQYF | TRBJ2-7 | many | TRBD1 | TRBV10-3
TGCAGTGCTAGAGAAGGTTTGGGTAACTATGGCTACACCTTC | CSAREGLGNYGYTF | TRBJ1-2 | many | NA | TRBV20-1
TGCAGTGCCCTGACAGCTTCTAACTATGGCTACACCTTC | CSALTASNYGYTF | TRBJ1-2 | many | NA | TRBV20-1
TGCAGTGCTGTAATCTCGGACCTTCGATATGGCTACACCTTC | CSAVISDLRYGYTF | TRBJ1-2 | many | NA | TRBV20-1
TGCGCCAGCACTGGGGCTGCGAGTGAAGCTTTCTTT | CASTGAASEAFF | TRBJ1-1 | many | NA | TRBV5-1
TGTGCCACCAGTGATCCGGGGACTAGCGGGGGAACAGATACGCAGTATTTT | CATSDPGTSGGTDTQYF | TRBJ2-3 | many | TRBD2 | TRBV24-1
TGCGCCAGCAGCCCGGGGACAGTTGACTCCTACGAGCAGTACTTC | CASSPGTVDSYEQYF | TRBJ2-7 | many | TRBD1 | TRBV5-1
TGTGCCACCAGTGATTTACGGGGGGGCTCCTACAATGAGCAGTTCTTC | CATSDLRGGSYNEQFF | TRBJ2-1 | many | TRBD2 | TRBV24-1
TGTGCCAGCAGTCCCCCCCTGTGGGGGGTTAGCCATGAGCAGTTCTTC | CASSPPLWGVSHEQFF | TRBJ2-1 | many | NA | TRBV25-1
TGCGCCAGCAGCCGCGCGGATAACTATGGCTACACCTTC | CASSRADNYGYTF | TRBJ1-2 | many | NA | TRBV5-1
TGTGCCAGCAGCGCCGATTACAGGGGGACGAACACTGAAGCTTTCTTT | CASSADYRGTNTEAFF | TRBJ1-1 | many | TRBD1 | TRBV9
TGTGCCAGCAACTCTCGGCGGGAAAATGAGCAGTTCTTC | CASNSRRENEQFF | TRBJ2-1 | NA | NA | TRBV7-8
TGTGCCAGCAGCCGGGGTACAGAAGAGACCCAGTACTTC | CASSRGTEETQYF | TRBJ2-5 | many | NA | TRBV7-3
TGTGCCAGCAGTTACACATCCTCTGGGGCCAAAGTCCTGACTTTC | CASSYTSSGAKVLTF | TRBJ2-6 | NA | NA | TRBV6-5
TGTGCCAGCAGCTGGACTAGCGGGGGGACTCTCTACGAGCAGTACTTC | CASSWTSGGTLYEQYF | TRBJ2-7 | many | TRBD2 | TRBV7-2
TGTGCCAGCAGCGGAGGGCCAGATGGAAAACTGTTTTTT | CASSGGPDGKLFF | TRBJ1-4 | many | NA | TRBV9
TGTGCCAGCAGCTTAGACGGGGGGGTATACAATGAGCAGTTCTTC | CASSLDGGVYNEQFF | TRBJ2-1 | many | TRBD2 | TRBV7-9
TGTGCCAGCAGCTTGGGACGCTTGGATGAAAAACTGTTTTTT | CASSLGRLDEKLFF | TRBJ1-4 | many | NA | TRBV7-8
TGCGCCAGCAGCTACAACCCCGGGACAGGGTATTATGGCTACACCTTC | CASSYNPGTGYYGYTF | TRBJ1-2 | many | TRBD1 | TRBV5-1
TGCAGTGTTTCGTGGACGGTTATGAACACTGAAGCTTTCTTT | CSVSWTVMNTEAFF | TRBJ1-1 | many | NA | TRBV20-1